This record covers a single T cell receptor beta chain. The data derive from a study of blood T cell repertoires in COVID-19. Study as a whole: Spain, Italy and the United States supplied samples that represented acute and convalescent COVID-19. The cDNA or gDNA used as material had been derived from T cells, B-cell-depleted T cells, or PBMCs.

Germline CDR1 and CDR2: SQVTM and ANQGSEA. The ends lost 7 bases at V and 1 base at J; junction bases unmatched: 1. The CDR3 runs 13 residues. Assay: immunoSEQ multiplex PCR; the TCRdb copy retains only in-frame clones and omits some. The table has over 75,000 clones, approximately 90% seen once. This sequence originates from a woman of 80 years or more with acute or convalescent COVID-19. The genes are TRBV29-1 and TRBJ1-1, with TRBD1 matching over 12 bases. Material: peripheral blood. The DNA for the CDR3 is TGCAGCGCGGGACAGGGGGCGAACACTGAAGCTTTCTTT. Translated: CSAGQGANTEAFF.